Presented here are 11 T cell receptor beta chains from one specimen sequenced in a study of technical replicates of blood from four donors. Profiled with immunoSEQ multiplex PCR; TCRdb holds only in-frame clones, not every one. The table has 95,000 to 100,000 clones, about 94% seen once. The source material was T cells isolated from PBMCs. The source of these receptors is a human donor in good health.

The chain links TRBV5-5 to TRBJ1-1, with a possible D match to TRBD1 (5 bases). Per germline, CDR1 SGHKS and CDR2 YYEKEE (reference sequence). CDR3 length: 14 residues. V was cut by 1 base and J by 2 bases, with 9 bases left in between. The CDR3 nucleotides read TGTGCCAGCAGCTTGCATCAGGGTAACACTGAAGCTTTCTTT. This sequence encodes CASSLHQGNTEAFF.

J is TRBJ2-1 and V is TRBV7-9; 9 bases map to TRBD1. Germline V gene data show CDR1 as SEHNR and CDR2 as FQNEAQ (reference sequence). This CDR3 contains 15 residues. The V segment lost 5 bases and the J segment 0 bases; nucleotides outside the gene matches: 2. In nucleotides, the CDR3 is TGTGCCAGCAGCGCGGGACAGGGCTCCTACAATGAGCAGTTCTTC. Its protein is CASSAGQGSYNEQFF.

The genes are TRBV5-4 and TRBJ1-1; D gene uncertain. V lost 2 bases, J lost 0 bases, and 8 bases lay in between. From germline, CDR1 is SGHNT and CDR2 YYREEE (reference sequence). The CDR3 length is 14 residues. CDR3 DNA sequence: TGTGCCAGCAGCTTAGGAGATCTGAACACTGAAGCTTTCTTT. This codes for CASSLGDLNTEAFF.

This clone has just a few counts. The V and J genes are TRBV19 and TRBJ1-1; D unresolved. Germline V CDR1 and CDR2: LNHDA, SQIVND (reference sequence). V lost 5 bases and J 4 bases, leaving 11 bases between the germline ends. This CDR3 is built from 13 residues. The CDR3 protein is CASSSVAGTEAFF. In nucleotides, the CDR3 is TGTGCCAGTAGTTCGGTTGCAGGCACTGAAGCTTTCTTT. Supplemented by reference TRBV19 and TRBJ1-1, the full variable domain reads DGGITQSPKYLFRKEGQNVTLSCEQNLNHDAMYWYRQDPGQGLRLIYYSQIVNDFQKGDIAEGYSVSREKKESFPLTVTSAQKNPTAFYLCASSSVAGTEAFFGQGTRLTVV.

This chain's CDR3 is CASSSSGTGTYGYTF. CDR3 sequence (DNA): TGTGCCAGCAGTTCGTCCGGGACAGGTACCTATGGCTACACCTTC. V gene TRBV27 combines with J gene TRBJ1-2, with 8 bases fitting TRBD1. This CDR3 spans 15 amino acids. Germline CDR1 is MNHEY and CDR2 is SMNVEV (reference sequence). V was clipped by 4 bases and J by 4 bases; unmatched bases: 8.

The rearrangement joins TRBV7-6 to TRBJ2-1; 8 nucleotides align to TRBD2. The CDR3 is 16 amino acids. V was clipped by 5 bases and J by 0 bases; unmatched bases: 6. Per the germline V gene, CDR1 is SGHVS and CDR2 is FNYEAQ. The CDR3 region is CASSAGRGYSYNEQFF. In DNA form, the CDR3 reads TGTGCCAGCAGCGCCGGGAGGGGCTACTCCTACAATGAGCAGTTCTTC.

The CDR3 DNA reads as TGTGCCAGCAGCGTACAGGGTTTGTTCCGCACTGAAGCTTTCTTT. Protein: CASSVQGLFRTEAFF. The gene calls are TRBV6-4 and TRBJ1-1; possible D gene TRBD1, 6 bases. Trimming cost V 6 bases and J 4 bases, with 18 bases left between them. From germline, CDR1 is MRHNA and CDR2 SNTAGT. The CDR3 is made up of 15 amino acids.

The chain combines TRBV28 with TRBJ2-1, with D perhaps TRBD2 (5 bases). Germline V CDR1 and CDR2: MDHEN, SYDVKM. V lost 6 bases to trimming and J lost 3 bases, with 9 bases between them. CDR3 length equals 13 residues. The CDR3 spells CASRGRLYNEQFF. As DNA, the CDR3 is TGTGCCAGCAGGGGGAGACTCTACAATGAGCAGTTCTTC.

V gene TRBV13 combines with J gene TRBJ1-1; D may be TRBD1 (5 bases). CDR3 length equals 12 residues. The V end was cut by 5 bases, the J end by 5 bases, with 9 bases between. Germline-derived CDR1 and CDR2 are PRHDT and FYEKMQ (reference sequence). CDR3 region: CASSQGGTEAFF. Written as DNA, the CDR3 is TGTGCCAGCAGCCAGGGAGGTACTGAAGCTTTCTTT. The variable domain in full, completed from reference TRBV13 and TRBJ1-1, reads AAGVIQSPRHLIKEKRETATLKCYPIPRHDTVYWYQQGPGQDPQFLISFYEKMQSDKGSIPDRFSAQQFSDYHSELNMSSLELGDSALYFCASSQGGTEAFFGQGTRLTVV.

This CDR3 reads CASSLGTGHNYGYTF. In DNA, the CDR3 is TGTGCCAGCAGCTTGGGGACAGGGCATAACTATGGCTACACCTTC. The V and J genes are TRBV5-4 and TRBJ1-2; 8 nucleotides line up with TRBD1. CDR3 length equals 15 residues. Germline V gives CDR1 SGHNT, CDR2 YYREEE (reference sequence). Trimming removed 0 bases from V and 1 base from J; junction bases left unmatched: 2. The whole variable domain, filled in from reference TRBV5-4 and TRBJ1-2, reads ETGVTQSPTHLIKTRGQQVTLRCSSQSGHNTVSWYQQALGQGPQFIFQYYREEENGRGNFPPRFSGLQFPNYSSELNVNALELDDSALYLCASSLGTGHNYGYTFGSGTRLTVV.

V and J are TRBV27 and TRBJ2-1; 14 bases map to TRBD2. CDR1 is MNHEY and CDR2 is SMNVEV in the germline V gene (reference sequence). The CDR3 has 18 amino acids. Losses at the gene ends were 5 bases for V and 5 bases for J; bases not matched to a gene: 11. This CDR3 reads CASSTSGTSGSVDNEQFF. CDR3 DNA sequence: TGTGCCAGCAGTACCTCCGGGACTAGCGGGAGTGTTGACAATGAGCAGTTCTTC.